The clone carrying this TCR beta chain came up many times. Authors of the study amplified TCR beta CDR3 regions from RNA transcripts. During a first-round RT-PCR of the TCR CDR3, the HTBI primer set was used. TCRdb independently ran MiXCR on the multiplex PCR reads; one entry per CDR3 protein. Among more than 600,000 distinct CDR3 sequences listed, about a sixth were seen once. The sample belongs to a study of T cells in Graves' hyperthyroidism and ophthalmopathy. V was pared by 2 bases and J by 6 bases, with 4 bases between. The CDR3 loop spans 11 amino acids. Germline V gene sequence: CDR1 SNHLY, CDR2 FYNNEI.

Sequences were obtained from blood. The genes are TRBV2 and TRBJ1-1, with D unclear. The clonotype comes from a man younger than 35 with Graves' hyperthyroidism. This chain's CDR3 is CASSELPEAFF. The CDR3 DNA follows: TGTGCCAGCAGTGAACTGCCTGAAGCTTTCTTT.